The clone carrying this T cell receptor (beta chain) appeared once. The data originate from a study of T cell responses to AZD1222 COVID-19 vaccine. There are 15 residues in the CDR3. Germline-derived CDR1 and CDR2 are SGHRS and YFSETQ. Trimming removed 3 bases from V and 2 bases from J; junction bases left unmatched: 4. TCRdb's table, derived via immunoSEQ multiplex PCR, lists solely in-frame clones and lacks some. Of 90,000 to 150,000 clones in the sample, 80% to 90% are singletons; the top ten hold 8% to 9.5%. The rearrangement joins TRBV5-1 to TRBJ1-3; the match to TRBD1 covers 8 bases. The sequence was collected from an adult in good health. The sample was peripheral blood, taken on day 0 of AZD1222 vaccination. The CDR3 coding sequence is TGCGCCAGCAGCTCACAGGGGGTCGCTGGAAACACCATATATTTT. Translation gives CASSSQGVAGNTIYF.